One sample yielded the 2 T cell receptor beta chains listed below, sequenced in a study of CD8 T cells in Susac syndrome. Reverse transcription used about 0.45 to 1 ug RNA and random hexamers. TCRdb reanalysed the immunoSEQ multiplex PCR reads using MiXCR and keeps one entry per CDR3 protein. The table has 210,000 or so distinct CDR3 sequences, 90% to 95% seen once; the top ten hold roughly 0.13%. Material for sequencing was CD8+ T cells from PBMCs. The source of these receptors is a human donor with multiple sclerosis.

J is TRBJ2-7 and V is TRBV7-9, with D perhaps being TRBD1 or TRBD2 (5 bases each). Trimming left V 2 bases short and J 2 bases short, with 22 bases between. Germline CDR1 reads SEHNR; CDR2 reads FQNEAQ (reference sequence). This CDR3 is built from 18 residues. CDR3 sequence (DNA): TGTGCCAGCAGCTTAACCCTTAGGGACGCAAAGGTTCCCTACGAGCAGTACTTC. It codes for CASSLTLRDAKVPYEQYF. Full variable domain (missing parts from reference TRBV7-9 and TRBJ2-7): DTGVSQNPRHKITKRGQNVTFRCDPISEHNRLYWYRQTLGQGPEFLTYFQNEAQLEKSRLLSDRFSAERPKGSFSTLEIQRTEQGDSAMYLCASSLTLRDAKVPYEQYFGPGTRLTVT.

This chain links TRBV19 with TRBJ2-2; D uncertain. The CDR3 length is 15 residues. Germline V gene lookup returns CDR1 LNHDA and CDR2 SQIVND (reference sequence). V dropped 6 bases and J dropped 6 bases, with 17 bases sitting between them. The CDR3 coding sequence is TGTGCCAGTAGCTCCGATCCTAGACCCCCCGGGGAGCTGTTTTTT. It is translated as CASSSDPRPPGELFF.